The 32 T cell receptor beta chains below were found in one sample sequenced in a study of T cell repertoires in cytomegalovirus infection. TCRdb independently ran MiXCR on the reads; one entry per CDR3 protein. The data contain fewer than 350,000 distinct CDR3 sequences, over 7.5% of them singletons. The sequencing input was PBMCs. The receptors were sampled from a human donor in good health (CMV status not recorded). Some clones in this sample may be carry-over from other donors' samples.

This clonotype appeared many times. The genes are TRBV7-2 and TRBJ2-3; 8 nucleotides match TRBD1. The CDR3 totals 17 residues. Germline CDR1 reads SGHTA; CDR2 reads FQGNSA. V shed 5 bases, J shed 2 bases, and the junction held 12 bases outside the gene matches. The CDR3 DNA reads as TGTGCCAGCAGCCTATCAGGACAGGGCGCCAACACAGATACGCAGTATTTT. Translated: CASSLSGQGANTDTQYF.

This clonotype was found a few times. This rearrangement joins TRBV27 to TRBJ2-7; 9 bases are a match to TRBD1. CDR3 length equals 15 residues. Per the germline V gene, CDR1 is MNHEY and CDR2 is SMNVEV (reference sequence). Trimming removed 2 bases from V and 3 bases from J; junction bases left unmatched: 5. CDR3 nucleotide sequence: TGTGCCAGCAGTTTAGTGCTGGACAGGGGCTACGAGCAGTACTTC. Its translation is CASSLVLDRGYEQYF.

This clonotype was counted only a few times. The V gene is TRBV9, the J gene TRBJ2-1; weak D call: TRBD1 (5 bases). There are 13 residues in the CDR3. In germline, CDR1 is SGDLS, CDR2 YYNGEE. Between the trimmed V and J ends, which lost 1 base and 5 bases, there was a span of 7 bases. CDR3 sequence reads: CASSVSGNNEQFF. The CDR3 DNA sequence: TGTGCCAGCAGCGTATCAGGGAACAATGAGCAGTTCTTC.

A remark on this clonotype: A read error may be the cause here, since a much bigger clone is one base away. The CDR3: CASRTLAEGLYF. The CDR3 nucleotides are TGTGCCAGCAGGACGTTAGCAGAGGGGCTGTACTTC. This rearrangement joins TRBV7-2 to TRBJ2-7; D is tentatively TRBD1 or TRBD2 (5 bases each). There are 12 residues in the CDR3. Trimming took off 6 bases at V and 12 bases at J, with 18 bases between the two ends. Germline V gene sequence: CDR1 SGHTA, CDR2 FQGNSA.

J is TRBJ2-7 and V is TRBV3-1; D tentatively fits TRBD1 or TRBD2 (5 bases each). Germline V CDR1 and CDR2: LGHDT, YNNKEL (reference sequence). This CDR3 spans 13 amino acids. The germline V and J ends were trimmed by 1 base and 6 bases, with 10 bases remaining between them. The CDR3 sequence: CASSQVGDGEQYF. The CDR3 nucleotides are TGTGCCAGCAGCCAAGTGGGGGATGGCGAGCAGTACTTC.

This rearrangement joins TRBV7-3 to TRBJ2-5; no firm D call. CDR1 and CDR2 (germline): SGHTA, FQGTGA. The V end lost 1 base, the J end lost 1 base, and 10 bases lay between the germline ends. The CDR3 covers 15 residues. The CDR3 spells CASSLSRSRQETQYF. CDR3 in DNA: TGTGCCAGCAGCTTAAGTAGGTCCCGCCAAGAGACCCAGTACTTC.

This clonotype was observed many times. The chain carries TRBV7-2 and TRBJ2-6; D remains unclear. The CDR3 is made up of 15 amino acids. Germline loops: CDR1 SGHTA, CDR2 FQGNSA. Trimming removed 5 bases at V and 4 bases at J, with 12 bases between. CDR3 bases: TGTGCCAGCAGCGCAGGAGTTCCGGGGGCCAACGTCCTGACTTTC. Translated, it gives CASSAGVPGANVLTF.

This chain links TRBV19 with TRBJ1-2, with 9 bases lining up with TRBD1. CDR1 is LNHDA, CDR2 SQIVND, per germline (reference sequence). Trimming cost V 6 bases and J 3 bases; bases outside gene matches: 5. The CDR3 runs 14 residues. CDR3 bases: TGTGCCAGTAGAACCGGGACAGGGCACTATGGCTACACCTTC. Translated: CASRTGTGHYGYTF.

Ten or more counts support this clonotype. The V and J genes are TRBV7-2 and TRBJ2-7, with 8 bases fitting TRBD2. J lost 0 bases, V lost 4 bases, and 11 bases had no gene match. This CDR3 is built from 17 residues. The germline V gene encodes CDR1 SGHTA and CDR2 FQGNSA. The CDR3 sequence is CASSSRGGGRSSYEQYF. CDR3 DNA sequence: TGTGCCAGCAGCTCCCGGGGAGGCGGGAGGAGCTCCTACGAGCAGTACTTC.

There are many counts of this clonotype. CDR3 sequence reads: CASSRGSGGTDTQYF. The CDR3, as DNA: TGTGCCAGCAGTCGGGGTAGCGGGGGAACAGATACGCAGTATTTT. The chain carries TRBV7-2 and TRBJ2-3, with 9 positions matching TRBD2. Germline assignment: CDR1 SGHTA and CDR2 FQGNSA. J was trimmed by 3 bases and V by 6 bases; bases with no gene match: 7. This CDR3 has 15 amino acids.

This clonotype was counted many times. The chain uses TRBV28 and TRBJ2-7; a possible D gene is TRBD1 (5 bases). The CDR3 runs to 14 residues. The germline V gene encodes CDR1 MDHEN and CDR2 SYDVKM. V lost 2 bases to trimming and J lost 7 bases, with 15 bases between them. As DNA, the CDR3 is TGTGCCAGCAGTTTAAACAGGAACCGACAGGAGCAGTACTTC. This codes for CASSLNRNRQEQYF.

To note about this clonotype: Mismatch with germline at one junction end may stem from a read error. The genes are TRBV7-3 and TRBJ2-5; 8 nucleotides match TRBD2. Germline V gene data show CDR1 as SGHTA and CDR2 as FQGTGA. The CDR3 contains 14 residues. For the CDR3, the DNA is TGTGCCAGCAGTTCCCGAGCGGGAGCAGAGACCCAGCACTTC. It yields the protein CASSSRAGAETQHF.

About this clonotype itself: At one end, the junction sequence differs from germline, possibly due to a read error. The chain recombines TRBV7-2 with TRBJ1-5; D is possibly TRBD1 (5 bases). This CDR3 region has 13 residues. Per germline, CDR1 SGHTA and CDR2 FQGNSA. The CDR3 loop reads CASSLRGNQTQHF. The CDR3 DNA follows: TGTGCCAGCAGCTTAAGGGGTAATCAGACCCAGCATTTT. Combining the CDR3 with reference TRBV7-2 and TRBJ1-5 gives the whole variable domain GAGVSQSPSNKVTEKGKDVELRCDPISGHTALYWYRQSLGQGLEFLIYFQGNSAPDKSGLPSDRFSAERTGGSVSTLTIQRTQQEDSAVYLCASSLRGNQTQHFGDGTRLSIL.

This clonotype was seen a single time. Since a much larger clone is just one base distant, this may be a read error. This chain connects TRBV7-9 to TRBJ1-1, with D possibly matching TRBD1 (6 bases). Trimming shortened V by 6 bases and J by 1 base, and 15 bases separated the two germline ends. The CDR3 is made up of 15 amino acids. CDR1 is SEHNR, CDR2 FQNEAQ, per germline (reference sequence). CDR3 sequence: CASRSRGGRNTEAFF. DNA for the CDR3: TGTGCCAGCAGGTCTAGGGGGGGTAGGAACACTGAAGCTTTCTTT.

This clonotype was seen at least ten times. The chain employs TRBV7-2 and TRBJ2-1, with D unresolved. Germline V lookup: CDR1 SGHTA, CDR2 FQGNSA. Deletions cut 4 bases from V and 4 bases from J, with 17 bases between. The CDR3 runs to 16 residues. In DNA, the CDR3 is TGTGCCAGCAGCTCGAATCCAGGTCGGCGATACAATGAGCAGTTCTTC. Amino acid sequence: CASSSNPGRRYNEQFF.

This clonotype showed up many times. This chain joins TRBV7-2 and TRBJ1-1; 10 nucleotides align to TRBD1. CDR1 and CDR2 (germline): SGHTA, FQGNSA. The CDR3 has 14 residues. The ends lost 5 bases at V and 3 bases at J; junction bases unmatched: 3. The CDR3 DNA reads as TGTGCCAGCAGCGCCGACAGGGGGCACACTGAAGCTTTCTTT. Translated: CASSADRGHTEAFF.

This clonotype was seen ten or more times. V and J are TRBV6-2 or TRBV6-3 and TRBJ1-1, with D perhaps TRBD1 (5 bases). V lost 0 bases, J lost 1 base, and 12 bases lay in between. Germline CDR1 MNHEY, CDR2 SVGEGT. The CDR3 spans 16 residues. The CDR3 DNA is TGTGCCAGCAGTTACTCCGGGGGGGAGGCGAACACTGAAGCTTTCTTT. It yields the protein CASSYSGGEANTEAFF.

This clonotype was seen a handful of times. The chain recombines TRBV6-2 or TRBV6-3 with TRBJ2-6; TRBD1 matches 8 bases. J was trimmed by 2 bases and V by 7 bases; bases with no gene match: 4. CDR1 and CDR2 (germline): MNHEY, SVGEGT. This CDR3 is 15 amino acids long. Here the CDR3 DNA reads TGTGCCAGCAAGATGGACAGGGCTGGGGCCAACGTCCTGACTTTC. Its translation is CASKMDRAGANVLTF.

Regarding this clonotype: A much more abundant neighbour one base away suggests this may be a read error. This sequence joins TRBV7-3 and TRBJ2-1, with 10 nucleotides matching TRBD2. The CDR3 has 16 residues. The germline CDR1 and CDR2 sequences are SGHTA and FQGTGA. CDR3 in amino acids: CASSSIAGGAYNDQFF. The CDR3 DNA is TGTGCCAGCAGCTCCATAGCGGGAGGCGCCTACAATGACCAGTTCTTC. The entire variable domain, with the rest obtained from reference TRBV7-3 and TRBJ2-1, is as follows: GAGVSQTPSNKVTEKGKYVELRCDPISGHTALYWYRQSLGQGPEFLIYFQGTGAADDSGLPNDRFFAVRPEGSVSTLKIQRTERGDSAVYLCASSSIAGGAYNDQFFGPGTRLTVL.

In this sample, this clonotype turned up many times. This chain joins TRBV19 and TRBJ1-5; 8 bases agree with TRBD1. CDR1 is LNHDA, CDR2 SQIVND, per germline (reference sequence). With 11 bases clipped from V and 1 base from J, the junction kept 4 bases outside the gene matches. The CDR3 contains 13 residues. CDR3 amino acids: CASWTGSNQPQHF. CDR3 in DNA: TGTGCCTCCTGGACAGGGAGCAATCAGCCCCAGCATTTT. The whole variable domain, remainder taken from reference TRBV19 and TRBJ1-5, is DGGITQSPKYLFRKEGQNVTLSCEQNLNHDAMYWYRQDPGQGLRLIYYSQIVNDFQKGDIAEGYSVSREKKESFPLTVTSAQKNPTAFYLCASWTGSNQPQHFGDGTRLSIL.

This clonotype was counted only a few times. The genes are TRBV7-2 and TRBJ2-3, with TRBD2 matching 7 bases. CDR1 is SGHTA, CDR2 FQGNSA, per germline. The CDR3 has 16 residues. V lost 2 bases to trimming and J lost 4 bases; unmatched junction nucleotides: 9. The CDR3 protein is CASSLPGLAVADTQYF. The CDR3 DNA reads TGTGCCAGCAGCTTACCCGGTCTAGCGGTGGCAGATACGCAGTATTTT.

This clonotype was counted a few times. The chain uses TRBV20-1 and TRBJ2-1, with 11 bases matching TRBD2. Germline-derived CDR1 and CDR2 are DFQATT and SNEGSKA (reference sequence). The V and J ends lost 0 bases and 0 bases, in that order; junction bases with no gene match: 10. CDR3 length equals 19 residues. CDR3 protein: CSARDWIAGGGNSYNEQFF. The CDR3 DNA reads as TGCAGTGCTAGAGATTGGATAGCGGGAGGGGGGAACTCCTACAATGAGCAGTTCTTC.

This clonotype has ten or more counts. The gene calls are TRBV11-2 and TRBJ2-2, with D possibly matching TRBD2 (6 bases). The CDR3 is 14 amino acids. CDR1 is SGHAT, CDR2 FQNNGV, per germline. CDR3 in amino acids: CVAGRGARTGELFF. Here the CDR3 DNA reads TGTGTCGCGGGACGTGGGGCTCGGACCGGGGAGCTGTTTTTT.

This clonotype was observed many times. The chain employs TRBV24-1 and TRBJ2-1; 9 nucleotides agree with TRBD1. Germline V gives CDR1 KGHDR, CDR2 SFDVKD. The V gene end was trimmed by 6 bases and the J gene end by 7 bases; junction bases not matched to a gene: 3. The CDR3 is made up of 13 amino acids. CDR3 region: CATSRTGVNEQFF. CDR3 in DNA: TGTGCCACCAGTAGGACAGGGGTGAATGAGCAGTTCTTC.

This clonotype was counted ten times or more. The rearrangement links TRBV4-3 to TRBJ2-7; D is possibly TRBD1 (6 bases). Per the germline V gene, CDR1 is LGHNA and CDR2 is YSLEER. V gave up 1 base and J gave up 5 bases, with 18 bases separating them. This CDR3 is 16 amino acids long. As DNA, the CDR3 is TGCGCCAGCAGCCAAGGGCCCCCGGGACACGGGAACGAGCAGTACTTC. It specifies CASSQGPPGHGNEQYF.

This clonotype was seen ten or more times. The chain combines TRBV28 with TRBJ2-1; 9 bases agree with TRBD2. The germline CDR1 and CDR2 sequences are MDHEN and SYDVKM. V gave up 7 bases and J gave up 3 bases; unmatched junction bases: 7. This CDR3 region has 15 residues. CDR3 region: CASTSGRTHYNEQFF. As DNA, the CDR3 is TGTGCCAGCACCAGCGGGAGGACCCACTACAATGAGCAGTTCTTC.

This clonotype appeared a few times. The V call is TRBV6-4, the J call TRBJ2-7; the D is unclear. Germline V lookup: CDR1 MRHNA, CDR2 SNTAGT. This CDR3 comprises 13 residues. V lost 6 bases, J lost 7 bases, and 16 bases lay in between. In nucleotides, the CDR3 is TGTGCCAGCAGCGGACCGAGTCCCTGGGAGCAGTACTTC. It encodes CASSGPSPWEQYF.

The chain recombines TRBV3-1 with TRBJ2-1, with TRBD2 identical over 11 bases. J gave up 7 bases and V 0 bases, and 17 bases lay outside the gene matches. The germline V gene encodes CDR1 LGHDT and CDR2 YNNKEL (reference sequence). The CDR3 consists of 20 residues. The CDR3 here is CASSQDVASGRTPQGNEQFF. The CDR3 DNA reads as TGTGCCAGCAGCCAAGATGTGGCTAGCGGGAGGACCCCCCAAGGAAATGAGCAGTTCTTC.

This clonotype was observed at least ten times. The rearrangement joins TRBV7-2 to TRBJ1-1; TRBD1 matches 11 bases. CDR1 and CDR2 (germline): SGHTA, FQGNSA. There are 13 residues in the CDR3. The ends lost 6 bases at V and 12 bases at J; junction bases unmatched: 9. The DNA for the CDR3 is TGTGCCAGCAGTCCCGGACAGGGGGCTTGGACTTTCTTT. It specifies CASSPGQGAWTFF.

This clonotype was seen more than once but under ten times. The genes are TRBV9 and TRBJ2-5, with unresolved D. Trimming cost V 3 bases and J 5 bases, with 14 bases left between them. CDR1 SGDLS and CDR2 YYNGEE come from the germline V gene. This CDR3 is built from 14 residues. The CDR3 DNA follows: TGTGCCAGCAGCGCTTGGTTGATCGGGGAGACCCAGTACTTC. It specifies CASSAWLIGETQYF.

This sequence joins TRBV20-1 and TRBJ2-3; 14 bases agree with TRBD2. Trimming cost V 6 bases and J 0 bases; bases outside gene matches: 8. There are 17 residues in the CDR3. CDR1 is DFQATT and CDR2 is SNEGSKA in the germline V gene (reference sequence). The CDR3 region has the DNA TGCAGTGCCGGGCCGGGACTAGCGGGGGAGAGCACAGATACGCAGTATTTT. Translating gives CSAGPGLAGESTDTQYF.

This chain joins TRBV10-2 and TRBJ2-7, with D possibly matching TRBD2 (6 bases). Germline CDR1 is WSHSY and CDR2 is SAAADI. The CDR3 spans 14 residues. Trimming left V 8 bases short and J 6 bases short, with 20 bases between. The CDR3 DNA reads as TGCGCCAGCGCGGTCTTAGCGGCAGAAGCCGAGCAGTACTTC. Its translation is CASAVLAAEAEQYF.